This T cell receptor (beta chain) comes out of a study of neoadjuvant anti-PD-1 for oral cavity cancer. As to time point: after neoadjuvant nivolumab, at surgical resection. CDR3 length: 16 amino acids. Germline V gives CDR1 MNHEY, CDR2 SVGAGI. The V segment lost 0 bases and the J segment 8 bases; nucleotides outside the gene matches: 9. Some clones are missing from TCRdb's copy, which holds only in-frame ones; the method was immunoSEQ multiplex PCR. This table holds about 72,000 clones, roughly 81% found once. This sequence was found in a person aged 40-85 years with oral cavity squamous cell carcinoma. Sequencing used PBMCs, obtained after nivolumab (anti-PD-1) treatment. J is TRBJ2-1 and V is TRBV6-5, with 8 bases aligning to TRBD2. Written as DNA, the CDR3 is TGTGCCAGCAGTTACTCGGCCAGCGGGAGAACGGATGAGCAGTTCTTC. Amino acids: CASSYSASGRTDEQFF.